Sequencing of this T cell receptor beta chain was carried out in a study of human T cells and chemical hapten exposure. About the study: During the roughly 24-week study period, patients had diphenylcyclopropenone applied to the scalp every week.

The library gave individual cDNA molecules unique molecular identifiers. TCRdb fed the RACE reads into MiXCR, producing one record per CDR3 protein. The sample contains about 40,000 distinct CDR3 sequences, around 3.2% of which appear only once. The time point here: patch test 2, 6 weeks after DPC sensitization. Sample treatment: therapeutic diphenylcyclopropenone sensitization with weekly scalp DPC. This clonotype has a count of ten or more. This CDR3 spans 13 amino acids. With V trimmed by 2 bases and J by 7 bases, 2 bases remained unmatched. The chain joins TRBV12-3 or TRBV12-4 to TRBJ2-7, with 10 bases matching TRBD2. This specimen was whole blood, taken in connection with sensitization to the hapten diphenylcyclopropenone (DPC). The receptor was derived from a man between 40 and 49 years old with alopecia areata. Some clones in this sample may be carry-over from other donors' samples. Written as DNA, the CDR3 is TGTGCCAGCAGTTTACAGACTAGCGGGGAGCAGTACTTC. This encodes CASSLQTSGEQYF.